Listed here are 22 T cell receptor beta chains from one sample, sequenced in a study of cytomegalovirus exposure and HLA in healthy donors. Some clones are missing from TCRdb's copy, which holds only in-frame ones; the method was immunoSEQ multiplex PCR. The data show about 110,000 clones, 88% seen once. The sample comprised PBMCs. The receptors shown here come from a woman in her late teens or twenties in good health and CMV-seronegative.

The chain employs TRBV5-1 and TRBJ2-1, with 13 bases identical to TRBD2. From germline, CDR1 is SGHRS and CDR2 YFSETQ. Losses at the gene ends were 4 bases for V and 9 bases for J; bases not matched to a gene: 7. This CDR3 has 15 amino acids. CDR3 protein: CASSVGLAGEGEQFF. The DNA for the CDR3 is TGCGCCAGCAGCGTAGGACTAGCGGGGGAGGGTGAGCAGTTCTTC.

This clone was picked up one time. The genes are TRBV6-1 and TRBJ2-7; 9 nucleotides agree with TRBD1. The germline V gene has CDR1 MNHNS and CDR2 SASEGT. The CDR3 covers 15 residues. V lost 3 bases and J lost 0; bases outside the gene matches: 3. The CDR3 bases are TGTGCCAGCAGTGAGGGGGACAGGGTCTCCTACGAGCAGTACTTC. Its protein product is CASSEGDRVSYEQYF.

The V gene is TRBV5-1, the J gene TRBJ2-2; the match to TRBD2 covers 9 bases. This CDR3 is 18 amino acids long. The ends lost 4 bases at V and 3 bases at J; junction bases unmatched: 13. CDR1 and CDR2 (germline): SGHRS, YFSETQ. The CDR3 loop reads CASSPNPPGTSYTGELFF. The CDR3 DNA reads as TGCGCCAGCAGCCCTAATCCTCCCGGGACTAGCTACACCGGGGAGCTGTTTTTT. Combining the CDR3 with reference TRBV5-1 and TRBJ2-2 gives the whole variable domain KAGVTQTPRYLIKTRGQQVTLSCSPISGHRSVSWYQQTPGQGLQFLFEYFSETQRNKGNFPGRFSGRQFSNSRSEMNVSTLELGDSALYLCASSPNPPGTSYTGELFFGEGSRLTVL.

This clone was counted a single time. The chain couples TRBV13 to TRBJ2-2; D possibly corresponds to TRBD1 (6 bases). The CDR3 totals 15 residues. Germline V lookup: CDR1 PRHDT, CDR2 FYEKMQ (reference sequence). Deletions cut 5 bases from V and 2 bases from J, with 12 bases between. Here the CDR3 DNA reads TGTGCCAGCAGCCCTGGACAGTTTAACACCGGGGAGCTGTTTTTT. Its translation: CASSPGQFNTGELFF.

This clone was recorded only once. J is TRBJ2-7 and V is TRBV7-8, with D maybe TRBD1 (6 bases). Germline V gene lookup returns CDR1 SGHVS and CDR2 FQNEAQ. The CDR3 covers 15 residues. Trimming cost V 4 bases and J 0 bases, with 13 bases left between them. CDR3 in DNA: TGTGCCAGCAGCTCCCGGACAGCCGTCTCCTACGAGCAGTACTTC. This encodes CASSSRTAVSYEQYF.

The V gene is TRBV7-3, the J gene TRBJ2-3, with 8 bases aligning to TRBD1. The germline gives CDR1 SGHTA, CDR2 FQGTGA. The CDR3 loop spans 16 amino acids. Unmatched junction bases numbered 7, after V lost 1 base and J lost 4 bases. The CDR3 sequence is CASSLNPGGAADTQYF. The CDR3 coding sequence is TGTGCCAGCAGCTTAAACCCAGGGGGCGCCGCAGATACGCAGTATTTT.

The V and J genes are TRBV30 and TRBJ2-1; 14 bases agree with TRBD2. CDR3 length: 15 residues. With V trimmed by 0 bases and J by 7 bases, 2 bases remained unmatched. Germline V gene lookup returns CDR1 GTSNPN and CDR2 SVGIG (reference sequence). The CDR3 DNA is TGTGCCTGGAGTGTAGGGACTAGCGGGAGTAATGAGCAGTTCTTC. As protein: CAWSVGTSGSNEQFF.

This clone was seen a single time. The chain couples TRBV13 to TRBJ1-1; D is uncertain. This CDR3 is 10 amino acids long. Germline loops: CDR1 PRHDT, CDR2 FYEKMQ (reference sequence). V shed 10 bases and J shed 5 bases, with 8 bases lying between them. In DNA form, the CDR3 reads TGTGCCACCGGGAGGACTGAAGCTTTCTTT. Its translation is CATGRTEAFF.

The chain combines TRBV27 with TRBJ1-2; TRBD1 matches 10 bases. After removal of 6 bases from V and 7 bases from J, the junction contained 20 bases not matched to a gene. Germline-derived CDR1 and CDR2 are MNHEY and SMNVEV (reference sequence). The CDR3 contains 18 residues. DNA for the CDR3: TGTGCCAGCAGAGGATTGGGACAGGGGTCTGGGTTGTACGCTGGCTACACCTTC. It yields the protein CASRGLGQGSGLYAGYTF.

This clone was seen only once. The rearrangement links TRBV28 to TRBJ1-2; no firm D call. The CDR3 sequence is 13 residues long. Germline loops: CDR1 MDHEN, CDR2 SYDVKM. The ends were cut back, 6 bases at V and 0 bases at J, with 8 bases in the middle. The CDR3 sequence is CASRPQANYGYTF. CDR3 DNA: TGTGCCAGCAGGCCCCAGGCTAACTATGGCTACACCTTC.

The chain links TRBV28 to TRBJ2-7, with D perhaps TRBD2 (6 bases). CDR1 is MDHEN and CDR2 is SYDVKM in the germline V gene. Trimming shortened V by 3 bases and J by 0 bases, and 15 bases separated the two germline ends. This CDR3 comprises 16 residues. CDR3 amino acids: CASSLGLGQSSYEQYF. CDR3 bases: TGTGCCAGCAGTTTGGGACTCGGACAAAGCTCCTACGAGCAGTACTTC.

This chain connects TRBV10-3 to TRBJ2-5, with D possibly being TRBD2 (5 bases). CDR3 size: 12 residues. The V gene's germline CDR1 is ENHRY and CDR2 SYGVKD. V was shortened by 8 bases and J by 5 bases, with 12 bases between the two germline ends. CDR3 sequence reads: CAISASRETQYF. The CDR3, as DNA: TGTGCCATCTCAGCTAGCCGGGAGACCCAGTACTTC.

V gene TRBV7-9 combines with J gene TRBJ2-1; 7 bases are a match to TRBD2. The germline CDR1 and CDR2 sequences are SEHNR and FQNEAQ (reference sequence). The V gene end was trimmed by 5 bases and the J gene end by 8 bases; junction bases not matched to a gene: 15. This CDR3 is built from 16 residues. For the CDR3, the DNA is TGTGCCAGCAGCCCCCGTGGCGGGAGAAGTGGTGATGAGCAGTTCTTC. This sequence encodes CASSPRGGRSGDEQFF.

CDR3 in amino acids: CAISDSAGSTDTQYF. In nucleotides, the CDR3 is TGTGCCATCAGTGATTCAGCGGGAAGCACAGATACGCAGTATTTT. The rearrangement uses TRBV10-3 and TRBJ2-3, with 7 bases identical to TRBD2. J was trimmed by 0 bases and V by 3 bases; bases with no gene match: 3. The length of the CDR3 is 15 residues. CDR1 is ENHRY and CDR2 is SYGVKD in the germline V gene.

The chain has TRBV9 and TRBJ1-2, with D possibly being TRBD1 (5 bases). CDR3 size: 12 residues. Looked up from germline, CDR1 is SGDLS and CDR2 is YYNGEE. V dropped 2 bases and J dropped 4 bases, with 6 bases sitting between them. The CDR3 reads CASSVTAYGYTF. For the CDR3, the DNA is TGTGCCAGCAGCGTGACAGCCTATGGCTACACCTTC.

The J gene is TRBJ2-3, the V gene TRBV9; D gene unclear. Trimming pared 4 bases from V and 0 bases from J, leaving 9 bases between. This CDR3 has 14 residues. Germline CDR1 and CDR2: SGDLS and YYNGEE. The CDR3 DNA sequence: TGTGCCAGCAGCATTGGCCCTAGCACAGATACGCAGTATTTT. Amino acid sequence: CASSIGPSTDTQYF.

The gene calls are TRBV6-5 and TRBJ2-2, with a weak D call TRBD2 (6 bases). The CDR3 consists of 15 residues. V shed 7 bases and J shed 4 bases, with 16 bases lying between them. Germline assignment: CDR1 MNHEY and CDR2 SVGAGI. CDR3 region: CASIRMEGLTGELFF. The CDR3 bases are TGTGCCAGCATCAGGATGGAGGGTCTCACCGGGGAGCTGTTTTTT.

The rearrangement uses TRBV7-2 and TRBJ2-6, with a possible D match to TRBD1 (6 bases). Germline CDR1 is SGHTA and CDR2 is FQGNSA. The CDR3 spans 17 residues. The V and J ends lost 3 bases and 2 bases respectively, with 14 bases between them. The CDR3 region is CASSFRGRGPGANVLTF. The CDR3 region has the DNA TGTGCCAGCAGCTTTAGAGGCAGGGGACCTGGGGCCAACGTCCTGACTTTC.

This clone was detected only a few times. This chain uses TRBV7-3 with TRBJ1-2; no clear D gene. Trimming removed 2 bases from V and 1 base from J, with 8 bases in between. Germline V CDR1 and CDR2: SGHTA, FQGTGA. CDR3 length: 14 residues. CDR3 coding DNA: TGTGCCAGCAGCTTACAGCACAGTAACTATGGCTACACCTTC. Amino acids: CASSLQHSNYGYTF. Combining the CDR3 with reference TRBV7-3 and TRBJ1-2 gives the whole variable domain GAGVSQTPSNKVTEKGKYVELRCDPISGHTALYWYRQSLGQGPEFLIYFQGTGAADDSGLPNDRFFAVRPEGSVSTLKIQRTERGDSAVYLCASSLQHSNYGYTFGSGTRLTVV.

The sample holds many counts of this clone. The chain couples TRBV6-5 to TRBJ1-2; 11 bases agree with TRBD1. The CDR3 sequence is 16 residues long. In germline, CDR1 is MNHEY, CDR2 SVGAGI. V lost 0 bases, J lost 4 bases, and 4 bases stayed unmatched. The CDR3 loop reads CASSYSTGTGGYGYTF. CDR3 DNA sequence: TGTGCCAGCAGTTACTCAACCGGGACAGGGGGCTATGGCTACACCTTC.

The chain joins TRBV10-3 to TRBJ2-1; 7 bases align to TRBD2. Germline assignment: CDR1 ENHRY and CDR2 SYGVKD. The CDR3 loop spans 14 amino acids. V gave up 11 bases and J gave up 0 bases; unmatched junction bases: 7. CDR3 sequence reads: CASTSASSYNEQFF. For the CDR3, the DNA is TGTGCCTCCACTAGCGCTAGCTCCTACAATGAGCAGTTCTTC.

The chain carries TRBV19 and TRBJ2-1; TRBD2 matches 8 bases. The CDR3 length is 14 residues. V was clipped by 6 bases and J by 9 bases; unmatched bases: 10. From germline, CDR1 is LNHDA and CDR2 SQIVND (reference sequence). The CDR3 DNA reads TGTGCCAGTAGGACTAGCGAGACGAATGGTGAGCAGTTCTTC. Residues: CASRTSETNGEQFF.